There are a few counts of the clone carrying this TCR beta chain. Its specificity is unknown. This entry belongs to a study of T cell responses to AZD1222 COVID-19 vaccine. TCRdb keeps only in-frame clones here, not all; method: immunoSEQ multiplex PCR. The sample lists 75,000 to 80,000 clones, around 80% occurring once. Germline V gene lookup returns CDR1 MNHEY and CDR2 SVGEGT. V lost 6 bases and J lost 3, with 11 bases in between. The CDR3 totals 13 residues. Findings and limits, study-wide: Increases in Spike-specific TCR breadth and depth were seen after two AZD1222 doses. Of the AZD1222 recipients, only five to seven were seropositive at baseline. Donors, mostly white British, included more females; clonal diversity was possibly underestimated. Sampling that yielded the repertoires occurred only after the peak T cell response.

The clonotype originates from an adult who received the MenACWY meningococcal vaccine as a control. Sequences were derived from peripheral blood, sampled 28 days after the second dose of the MenACWY control vaccine. The rearrangement joins TRBV6-2 or TRBV6-3 to TRBJ1-1; D unclear. The CDR3: CASSLESYTEAFF. The CDR3 coding sequence is TGTGCCAGCAGCCTCGAAAGCTACACTGAAGCTTTCTTT.